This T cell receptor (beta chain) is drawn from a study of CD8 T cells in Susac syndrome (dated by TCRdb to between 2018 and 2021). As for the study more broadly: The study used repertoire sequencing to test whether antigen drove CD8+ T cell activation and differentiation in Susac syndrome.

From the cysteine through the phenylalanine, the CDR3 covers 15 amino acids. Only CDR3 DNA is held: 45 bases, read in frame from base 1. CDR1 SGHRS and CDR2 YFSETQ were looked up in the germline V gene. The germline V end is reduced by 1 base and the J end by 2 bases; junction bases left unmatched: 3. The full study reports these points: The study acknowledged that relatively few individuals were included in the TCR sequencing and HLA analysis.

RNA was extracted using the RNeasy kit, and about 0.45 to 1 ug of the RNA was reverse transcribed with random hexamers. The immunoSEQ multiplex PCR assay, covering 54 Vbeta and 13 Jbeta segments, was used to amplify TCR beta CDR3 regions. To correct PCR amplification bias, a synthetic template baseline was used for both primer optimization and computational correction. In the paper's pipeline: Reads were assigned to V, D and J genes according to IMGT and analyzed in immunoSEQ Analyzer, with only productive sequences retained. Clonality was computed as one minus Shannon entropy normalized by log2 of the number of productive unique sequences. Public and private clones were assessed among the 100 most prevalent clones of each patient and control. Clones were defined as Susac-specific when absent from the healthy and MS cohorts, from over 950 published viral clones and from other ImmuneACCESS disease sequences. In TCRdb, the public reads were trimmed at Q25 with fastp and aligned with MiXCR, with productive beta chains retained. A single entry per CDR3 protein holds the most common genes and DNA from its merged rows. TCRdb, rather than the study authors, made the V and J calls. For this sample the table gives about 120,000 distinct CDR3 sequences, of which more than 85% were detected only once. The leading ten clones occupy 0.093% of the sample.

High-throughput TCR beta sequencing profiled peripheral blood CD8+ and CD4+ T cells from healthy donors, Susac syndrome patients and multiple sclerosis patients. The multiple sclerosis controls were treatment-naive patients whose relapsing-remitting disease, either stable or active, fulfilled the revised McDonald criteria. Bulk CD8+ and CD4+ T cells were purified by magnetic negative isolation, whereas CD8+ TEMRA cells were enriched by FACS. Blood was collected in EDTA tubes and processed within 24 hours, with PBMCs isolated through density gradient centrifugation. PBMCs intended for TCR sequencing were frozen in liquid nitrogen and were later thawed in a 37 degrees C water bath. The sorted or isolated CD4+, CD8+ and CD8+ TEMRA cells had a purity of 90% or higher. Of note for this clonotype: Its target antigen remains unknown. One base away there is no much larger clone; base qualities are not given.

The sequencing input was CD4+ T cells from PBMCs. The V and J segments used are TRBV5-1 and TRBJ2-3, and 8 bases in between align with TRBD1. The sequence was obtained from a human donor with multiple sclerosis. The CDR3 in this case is CASSLRTGNTDTQYF. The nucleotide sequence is TGCGCCAGCAGCTTGAGGACAGGGAACACAGATACGCAGTATTTT.